What follows are 6 T cell receptor beta chains derived from one specimen sequenced in a study of Graves' ophthalmopathy and Graves' hyperthyroidism. Amplified material comprised TCR beta CDR3 regions derived from RNA transcripts. Second-round multiplex PCR followed a first-round RT-PCR using HTBI primers. TCRdb re-called the multiplex PCR reads through MiXCR, storing one row per CDR3 protein. The sample yields roughly 410,000 distinct CDR3 sequences, 15% to 17% seen once. The sequenced material came from peripheral blood. The receptors here all came from a woman aged 18-35 years with stable Graves' hyperthyroidism.

This clonotype was observed at least ten times. The gene calls are TRBV7-6 and TRBJ1-1, with D possibly being TRBD1 (5 bases). This CDR3 has 14 amino acids. CDR1 and CDR2 (germline): SGHVS, FNYEAQ. Trimming removed 2 bases from V and 5 bases from J, with 12 bases in between. The CDR3: CASSLTAGGTEAFF. CDR3 nucleotides: TGTGCCAGCAGCTTAACGGCCGGGGGAACTGAAGCTTTCTTT.

This clonotype was detected ten times or more. The chain has TRBV15 and TRBJ2-5; 12 bases align to TRBD2. The V segment lost 8 bases and the J segment 5 bases; nucleotides outside the gene matches: 6. The CDR3 is 14 amino acids. Germline lookup yields CDR1 LNHNV and CDR2 YYDKDF (reference sequence). CDR3 DNA sequence: TGTGCCACCCGCCTAGCGGGGGGGCGTGAGACCCAGTACTTC. It encodes CATRLAGGRETQYF. Based on the CDR3 plus reference TRBV15 and TRBJ2-5, the full variable domain is DAMVIQNPRYQVTQFGKPVTLSCSQTLNHNVMYWYQQKSSQAPKLLFHYYDKDFNNEADTPDNFQSRRPNTSFCFLDIRSPGLGDTAMYLCATRLAGGRETQYFGPGTRLLVL.

The chain is built from TRBV11-2 and TRBJ1-1; D is undetermined. Germline-derived CDR1 and CDR2 are SGHAT and FQNNGV. There are 15 residues in the CDR3. Trimming left V 7 bases short and J 1 base short, with 16 bases between. This CDR3 reads CASTSRGFQNTEAFF. The CDR3, as DNA: TGTGCCAGCACCTCGAGAGGCTTCCAGAACACTGAAGCTTTCTTT.

This clonotype was recorded at least ten times. V usage is TRBV12-3 or TRBV12-4 and J usage is TRBJ1-1; perhaps TRBD1 as D (5 bases). The CDR3 runs 13 residues. V was shortened by 6 bases and J by 4 bases, with 12 bases between the two germline ends. The CDR3 protein is CASRIGVGTEAFF. CDR3 DNA: TGTGCCAGCAGAATAGGGGTTGGCACTGAAGCTTTCTTT.

This clonotype was seen many times. This rearrangement joins TRBV12-3 or TRBV12-4 to TRBJ1-6, with no clear D. There are 12 residues in the CDR3. Trimming removed 3 bases at V and 9 bases at J, with 6 bases between. CDR3 DNA sequence: TGTGCCAGCAGTTTTGGTTCTTCACCCCTCCACTTT. Its translation is CASSFGSSPLHF.

With regard to this clonotype: Lacking the conserved final phenylalanine or tryptophan, this CDR3 likely reflects a read error. The chain has TRBV19 and TRBJ1-2; the match to TRBD1 covers 8 bases. The CDR3 contains 15 residues. J gave up 2 bases and V 3 bases, and 5 bases lay outside the gene matches. Per germline, CDR1 LNHDA and CDR2 SQIVND (reference sequence). CDR3 nucleotide sequence: TGTGCCAGTAGTATGATGGACAGGGTAAACTATGGCTACACCGTC. The encoded protein is CASSMMDRVNYGYTV.